This T cell receptor beta chain appears in the sequencing data of a study of T-cell memory formation after mild COVID-19. As concerns this clonotype: Its antigen is not identified.

The CDR3 contains 14 residues. Germline values: CDR1 MNHEY, CDR2 SMNVEV (reference sequence). V dropped 7 bases and J dropped 9 bases, with 16 bases sitting between them. 5'RACE, which relied on constant-segment primers, yielded TCR alpha and TCR beta cDNA libraries carrying sample barcodes and UMIs. TCRdb re-called the 5' RACE reads through MiXCR, storing one row per CDR3 protein. The repertoire has some 350,000 distinct CDR3 sequences, approximately 15% of them found once; the top ten carry approximately 20%. Study-level points and caveats: Mostly located in CM and EM were contracting CD4+ clones, with contracting CD8+ clones located in EMRA. There were some responding clones in pre-infection memory, which suggested that cross-reactive memory had joined.

This chain links TRBV27 with TRBJ1-6; no firm D call. Sequencing was carried out using PBMCs or a T cell subset sorted from them (not recorded which). The TCR was taken from a man aged 18 to 30 who had mild COVID-19 (a few samples of this study predate the infection). Cell type and time point are not known. CDR3 protein: CASTRQYTTSPLHF. DNA for the CDR3: TGTGCCAGCACGCGGCAGTACACGACTTCACCCCTCCACTTT.